Listed below are T cell receptor beta chains from one sample, sequenced in a study of T cell responses to AZD1222 COVID-19 vaccine. Here immunoSEQ multiplex PCR was the method, and the copy in TCRdb shows in-frame clones only, minus some. Among approximately 90,000 clones listed, approximately 87% were seen once. The specimen was peripheral blood, collected on day 0 of AZD1222 vaccination. The source is an adult in good health. CDR3s include the opening cysteine and the closing phenylalanine or tryptophan. A D gene is named only where the DNA matches it firmly. Expanded clones get a size class; other rows say once, few or many, or leave the size out.

>TRBJ2-7|TRBV30|TRBD2|-
CAWAKRGVNYEQYF
TGTGCCTGGGCTAAGCGGGGGGTGAACTACGAGCAGTACTTC
>TRBJ2-7|TRBV10-1|-|once
CASSEQVRSLLPDFYEQYF
TGCGCCAGCAGTGAGCAGGTTAGGTCTCTCTTACCGGATTTCTACGAGCAGTACTTC
>TRBJ1-1|TRBV15|TRBD1|-
CATSRGGQWVNTEAFF
TGTGCCACCAGCAGAGGGGGACAGTGGGTGAACACTGAAGCTTTCTTT
>TRBJ2-1|TRBV9|-|-
CASSSSGTLNEQFF
TGTGCCAGCAGCTCTTCCGGGACTCTGAATGAGCAGTTCTTC
>TRBJ2-7|TRBV24-1|-|-
CATSDLSGDKKTYEQYF
TGTGCCACCAGTGATTTGTCCGGGGACAAAAAAACCTACGAGCAGTACTTC
>TRBJ1-4|TRBV10-3|-|-
CAISEARTNEKLFF
TGTGCCATCAGTGAGGCTCGGACTAATGAAAAACTGTTTTTT
>TRBJ2-7|TRBV28|TRBD1|-
CASSFPRTGLGTYEQYF
TGTGCCAGCAGTTTCCCTCGGACAGGGTTGGGCACCTACGAGCAGTACTTC
>TRBJ2-1|TRBV18|TRBD2|-
CASSPTSGGIYNEQFF
TGTGCCAGCTCACCGACTAGCGGGGGAATCTACAATGAGCAGTTCTTC
>TRBJ2-7|TRBV3-1/TRBV3-2|-|-
CASSHWADEQYF
TGTGCCAGCAGCCACTGGGCCGACGAGCAGTACTTC
>TRBJ2-1|TRBV3-1/TRBV3-2|TRBD2|-
CASSQDVAGGPPQFF
TGTGCCAGCAGCCAAGACGTGGCGGGGGGGCCGCCGCAGTTCTTC
>TRBJ2-7|TRBV9|-|-
CASSVEKGPTYEQYF
TGTGCCAGCAGCGTAGAAAAGGGCCCTACCTACGAGCAGTACTTC
>TRBJ2-7|TRBV10-3|-|-
CAISDPREREQYF
TGTGCCATCAGTGACCCGAGAGAACGCGAGCAGTACTTC
>TRBJ2-2|TRBV7-3|TRBD1|once
CASSPGTDTGELFF
TGTGCCAGCAGCCCTGGGACAGACACCGGGGAGCTGTTTTTT
>TRBJ2-1|TRBV10-1|-|-
CASSDPSFSYNEQFF
TGCGCCAGCAGTGACCCCTCATTCTCCTACAATGAGCAGTTCTTC
>TRBJ1-2|TRBV10-3|TRBD1|-
CAISEGTGGSHYGYTF
TGTGCCATCAGTGAAGGGACAGGGGGCAGTCACTATGGCTACACCTTC
>TRBJ1-5|TRBV28|TRBD1|-
CASSLTGTGASKPQHF
TGTGCCAGCAGCCTGACCGGGACAGGGGCAAGCAAGCCCCAGCATTTT
>TRBJ2-5|TRBV4-2|TRBD2|-
CASSPQTSGSPGTQYF
TGTGCCAGCAGCCCCCAGACTAGCGGGTCCCCGGGGACCCAGTACTTC
>TRBJ2-3|TRBV21-1|-|-
CASSKARGDTQYF
TGTGCCAGCAGCAAAGCGCGGGGCGATACGCAGTATTTT
>TRBJ2-1|TRBV11-2|TRBD2|-
CASSISGGSYNEQFF
TGTGCCAGCAGCATTAGCGGGGGCTCCTACAATGAGCAGTTCTTC
>TRBJ1-1|TRBV28|TRBD1|-
CASSPPTGRVEAFF
TGTGCCAGCAGTCCCCCGACAGGGAGGGTTGAAGCTTTCTTT
>TRBJ1-1|TRBV3-1/TRBV3-2|-|-
CASSQQGSEAFF
TGTGCCAGCAGCCAGCAGGGGTCTGAAGCTTTCTTT
>TRBJ2-7|TRBV29-1|-|-
CSVWQGGEQYF
TGCAGCGTTTGGCAGGGGGGCGAGCAGTACTTC
>TRBJ1-2|TRBV6-2/TRBV6-3|-|-
CASSYSSQGSNGYTF
TGTGCCAGCAGTTACTCGAGCCAGGGGAGTAATGGCTACACCTTC
>TRBJ2-4|TRBV6-5|TRBD2|-
CASSYLGGGAKNIQYF
TGTGCCAGCAGTTACTTGGGGGGGGGTGCCAAAAACATTCAGTACTTC
>TRBJ2-2|TRBV11-2|-|once
CASSPIWGSKKNTGELFF
TGTGCCAGCAGCCCAATCTGGGGCTCCAAAAAGAACACCGGGGAGCTGTTTTTT
>TRBJ1-1|TRBV28|-|-
CASSSPRTEAFF
TGTGCCAGCAGTTCACCACGCACTGAAGCTTTCTTT
>TRBJ2-7|TRBV6-5|-|-
CASSYRVRSYEQYF
TGTGCCAGCAGTTACCGGGTAAGGTCCTACGAGCAGTACTTC
>TRBJ1-5|TRBV19|-|-
CASSLQNQPQHF
TGTGCCAGTAGTCTCCAGAATCAGCCCCAGCATTTT
>TRBJ2-3|TRBV7-9|-|once
CASSEPWGSLILGTDTQYF
TGTGCCAGCAGCGAGCCATGGGGGTCCCTGATTTTAGGCACAGATACGCAGTATTTT
>TRBJ2-7|TRBV28|-|-
CASNDRFYEQYF
TGTGCCAGCAATGACAGATTCTACGAGCAGTACTTC
>TRBJ1-3|TRBV7-2|TRBD1|-
CASSLVGQGYSGNTIYF
TGTGCCAGCAGCTTAGTGGGACAGGGTTACTCTGGAAACACCATATATTTT
>TRBJ1-5|TRBV10-2|TRBD1|once
CASTEGQGRVNQPQHF
TGCGCCAGCACTGAGGGACAGGGACGGGTCAATCAGCCCCAGCATTTT
>TRBJ1-5|TRBV11-2|TRBD1|-
CASSPGQGVKSNQPQHF
TGTGCCAGCAGCCCGGGACAGGGGGTTAAAAGCAATCAGCCCCAGCATTTT
>TRBJ2-3|TRBV3-1/TRBV3-2|-|-
CASSQPGSFSTDTQYF
TGTGCCAGCAGTCAGCCGGGGTCGTTTAGCACAGATACGCAGTATTTT
>TRBJ2-3|TRBV4-3|TRBD2|-
CASSQGGGSGDTQYF
TGCGCCAGCAGCCAAGGGGGCGGGAGTGGAGATACGCAGTATTTT
>TRBJ1-1|TRBV4-2|-|-
CASSRGQGLGTEAFF
TGTGCCAGCAGCCGGGGGCAGGGGTTGGGGACTGAAGCTTTCTTT
>TRBJ1-1|TRBV4-1|TRBD1|-
CASSHGTANTEAFF
TGCGCCAGCAGCCACGGGACAGCGAACACTGAAGCTTTCTTT
>TRBJ1-1|TRBV4-2|-|-
CASSQDRSTEAFF
TGTGCCAGCAGCCAAGATCGTAGCACTGAAGCTTTCTTT